A selection of T cell receptor beta chains follows, all from one sample in a study of blood T cells in healthy people across ages. TCRdb processed the 5' RACE reads anew with MiXCR; each CDR3 protein has one entry. The data hold 710,000 or so distinct CDR3 sequences, with around a fifth observed a single time. The sequenced material came from blood. The receptors derive from a man aged 65 to 79 in good health. Both conserved end residues are part of each CDR3. Fields, in order: V gene, J gene, D gene, clone size, CDR3 protein, CDR3 DNA. D genes are given only for firm matches. Rows may omit the clone size; those that give it use once, few, many or a size class.

TRBV14	TRBJ2-2	TRBD1	few	CASSQVSGQGRMGELFF	TGTGCCAGCAGCCAAGTATCTGGACAGGGACGAATGGGGGAGCTGTTTTTT
TRBV29-1	TRBJ1-1	.	.	CSVDNRDMNTEAFF	TGCAGCGTTGACAACAGGGATATGAACACTGAAGCTTTCTTT
TRBV7-9	TRBJ2-5	.	.	CASSLDRDPWETQYF	TGTGCCAGCAGCTTAGACCGGGACCCGTGGGAGACCCAGTACTTC
TRBV13	TRBJ2-5	TRBD1	few	CASSRDSGQYF	TGTGCCAGCAGCCGGGACAGTGGGCAGTACTTC
TRBV27	TRBJ2-3	TRBD2	few	CASSPLGGSEGLTQYF	TGTGCCAGCAGTCCCCTGGGGGGGTCGGAGGGCCTTACGCAGTATTTT
TRBV20-1	TRBJ2-1	.	once	CSARDGTKGGNEQFF	TGCAGTGCTAGAGATGGAACCAAAGGGGGGAATGAGCAGTTCTTC
TRBV27	TRBJ2-2	.	.	CASTFSQSNTGELFF	TGTGCCAGCACCTTTAGTCAATCGAACACCGGGGAGCTGTTTTTT
TRBV12-3/TRBV12-4	TRBJ1-4	.	few	CASSWGQKLFF	TGTGCCAGCAGTTGGGGGCAGAAACTGTTTTTT
TRBV29-1	TRBJ2-7	.	few	CSVGTGGHEQYF	TGCAGCGTCGGGACGGGGGGCCACGAGCAGTACTTC
TRBV10-3	TRBJ2-3	.	.	CAMSGGPGSQYF	TGTGCCATGAGTGGGGGTCCAGGGTCGCAGTATTTT
TRBV7-2	TRBJ2-7	TRBD2	.	CASSLSSGSLEQYF	TGTGCCAGCAGCTTAAGTAGCGGGAGTCTCGAGCAGTACTTC